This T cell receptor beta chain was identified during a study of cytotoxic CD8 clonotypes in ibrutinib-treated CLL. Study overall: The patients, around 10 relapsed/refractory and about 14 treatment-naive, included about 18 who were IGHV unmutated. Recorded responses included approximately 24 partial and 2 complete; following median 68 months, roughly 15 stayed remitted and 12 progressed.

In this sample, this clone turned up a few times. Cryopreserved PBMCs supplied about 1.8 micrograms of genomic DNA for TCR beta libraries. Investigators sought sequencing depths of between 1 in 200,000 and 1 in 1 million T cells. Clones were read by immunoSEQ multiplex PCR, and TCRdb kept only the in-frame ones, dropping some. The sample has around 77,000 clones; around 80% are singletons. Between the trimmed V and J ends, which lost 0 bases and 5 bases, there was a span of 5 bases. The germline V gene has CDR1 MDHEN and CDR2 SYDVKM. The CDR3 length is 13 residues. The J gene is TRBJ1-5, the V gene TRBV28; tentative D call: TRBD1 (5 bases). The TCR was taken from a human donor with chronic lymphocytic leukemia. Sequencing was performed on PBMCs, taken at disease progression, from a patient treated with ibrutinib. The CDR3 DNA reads TGTGCCAGCAGTTTATGGGGGGATCAGCCCCAGCATTTT. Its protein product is CASSLWGDQPQHF.